This TCR beta chain was obtained from a study of cytomegalovirus exposure and HLA in healthy donors. With 60 Vbeta and 13 Jbeta primers, the PCR was carried out. Profiling relied on immunoSEQ multiplex PCR, and the TCRdb table lists in-frame clones only, not all of them. The sample includes approximately 140,000 clones, roughly four fifths of them seen just once. The sequence came from a woman aged 60 to 75 in good health and CMV-seronegative. Sequencing was performed on PBMCs.

The CDR3 loop is CASSLYREGNEQFF. The CDR3 DNA is TGTGCCAGCAGCTTGTACAGGGAGGGAAATGAGCAGTTCTTC. The chain has TRBV5-6 and TRBJ2-1, with TRBD2 as a possible D gene (7 bases). Germline assignment: CDR1 SGHDT and CDR2 YYEEEE. Trimming took 1 base from V and 7 from J, leaving 12 bases between them. The CDR3 consists of 14 residues. The full variable domain, in which reference TRBV5-6 and TRBJ2-1 provide the parts outside the CDR3, is DAGVTQSPTHLIKTRGQQVTLRCSPKSGHDTVSWYQQALGQGPQFIFQYYEEEERQRGNFPDRFSGHQFPNYSSELNVNALLLGDSALYLCASSLYREGNEQFFGPGTRLTVL.